This T cell receptor (beta chain) was identified in a study of blood T cell repertoires in COVID-19. Assay: immunoSEQ multiplex PCR; the TCRdb copy retains only in-frame clones and omits some. The sample has around 140,000 clones; 75% to 90% are singletons. Germline loops: CDR1 SGHAT, CDR2 FQDESV (reference sequence). The CDR3 covers 14 residues. With 5 bases removed from V and 0 bases from J, the gap between germline ends came to 9 bases. The chain joins TRBV11-1 to TRBJ2-3, with D possibly being TRBD1 (6 bases). The sequencing sample was made of PBMCs or T cells enriched from blood (not recorded which). This TCR came from a man aged 60 to 75 who had recovered from COVID-19. The CDR3 region is CASSADSSTDTQYF. In DNA form, the CDR3 reads TGTGCCAGCAGCGCGGACAGTAGCACAGATACGCAGTATTTT.